One and the same sample provided the 26 T cell receptor beta chains below, sequenced in a study of blood T cell repertoires in COVID-19. This table comes from immunoSEQ multiplex PCR, and its TCRdb copy is limited to in-frame clones, with some not included. The sample yields roughly 290,000 clones, around 82% seen once. The sequenced sample was peripheral blood. The source is a human donor with COVID-19, enrolled during active disease. The donor label of this sample is uncertain.

A single count supports this clone. V is TRBV5-6 and J is TRBJ1-4; maybe TRBD1 (5 bases). The CDR3 consists of 15 residues. CDR1 and CDR2 (germline): SGHDT, YYEEEE. V was clipped by 0 bases and J by 7 bases, with 13 bases between them. The CDR3 nucleotides are TGTGCCAGCAGCTTGGTCGGCCAGGGAGGTGAAAAACTGTTTTTT. This gives the protein CASSLVGQGGEKLFF.

This clone was observed once. This chain connects TRBV5-4 to TRBJ2-7; tentative D call: TRBD2 (6 bases). Germline-derived CDR1 and CDR2 are SGHNT and YYREEE (reference sequence). There are 18 residues in the CDR3. V was shortened by 3 bases and J by 1 base, with 23 bases between the two germline ends. Here the CDR3 reads CASSSGKGTLKNSYEQYF. CDR3 in DNA: TGTGCCAGCAGCTCCGGAAAGGGGACTCTAAAAAATTCCTACGAGCAGTACTTC.

This sequence joins TRBV5-6 and TRBJ1-5; 10 nucleotides agree with TRBD1. CDR1 SGHDT and CDR2 YYEEEE come from the germline V gene. Germline trimming cut 4 bases from V and 0 bases from J; bases unmatched to any gene: 4. The CDR3 length is 16 residues. This CDR3 is CASSEGQGFSNQPQHF. The CDR3 DNA reads TGTGCCAGCAGCGAGGGACAGGGGTTTAGCAATCAGCCCCAGCATTTT.

CDR3 protein: CSASRPGTGIYRANEKLFF. CDR3 sequence (DNA): TGCAGTGCTAGTAGGCCCGGGACAGGGATTTATAGGGCTAATGAAAAACTGTTTTTT. This rearrangement joins TRBV20-1 to TRBJ1-4; 9 nucleotides line up with TRBD1. V trimming: 3 bases; J trimming: 3 bases; junction bases outside the gene matches: 17. The CDR3 contains 19 residues. Germline V gene lookup returns CDR1 DFQATT and CDR2 SNEGSKA (reference sequence).

The chain links TRBV5-1 to TRBJ2-5; possibly TRBD2 for D (5 bases). Between the trimmed V and J ends, which lost 0 bases and 9 bases, there was a span of 18 bases. This CDR3 has 15 residues. Germline lookup yields CDR1 SGHRS and CDR2 YFSETQ. For the CDR3, the DNA is TGCGCCAGCAGCTTGGTACGACTCGAAGTGGAGGCCCAGTACTTC. It is translated as CASSLVRLEVEAQYF.

This clone was seen once. The genes are TRBV19 and TRBJ1-4; TRBD1 matches 9 bases. CDR1 and CDR2 from the germline V gene are LNHDA and SQIVND (reference sequence). The CDR3 is 16 residues long. Trimming at V came to 6 bases and at J to 6 bases, leaving 11 bases not matched to a gene. This CDR3 reads CASSPGTGTGDEKLFF. The DNA for the CDR3 is TGTGCCAGTAGCCCCGGGACAGGGACCGGCGATGAAAAACTGTTTTTT.

The chain joins TRBV21-1 to TRBJ2-7; TRBD2, the D gene given by the table, was not confirmed from the DNA. TRBV21-1 is a documented pseudogene. CDR3 length: 14 residues. CDR3: CASKVSGRRYEQYF. In DNA, the CDR3 is TGTGCCAGCAAAGTAAGCGGGAGGAGGTACGAGCAGTACTTC.

This chain uses TRBV10-3 with TRBJ2-3; D call uncertain. Trimming pared 7 bases from V and 0 bases from J, leaving 11 bases between. Germline V CDR1 and CDR2: ENHRY, SYGVKD. This CDR3 has 14 residues. CDR3 sequence (DNA): TGTGCCATCAAGAGCTTAACTAGCACAGATACGCAGTATTTT. As protein: CAIKSLTSTDTQYF.

The genes are TRBV7-9 and TRBJ2-2, with D possibly matching TRBD2 (6 bases). This CDR3 comprises 14 residues. Per the germline V gene, CDR1 is SEHNR and CDR2 is FQNEAQ (reference sequence). The ends were cut back, 5 bases at V and 1 base at J, with 8 bases in the middle. The CDR3 is CASSPGLNTGELFF. The CDR3 bases are TGTGCCAGCAGCCCGGGACTGAACACCGGGGAGCTGTTTTTT.

Only one count was recorded for this clone. V and J are TRBV24-1 and TRBJ2-1, with D possibly matching TRBD2 (5 bases). Germline lookup yields CDR1 KGHDR and CDR2 SFDVKD. The CDR3 loop spans 15 amino acids. V shed 4 bases and J shed 9 bases, with 18 bases lying between them. Written as DNA, the CDR3 is TGTGCCACCAGTGACCCCGGGGTAAGCTTGAGTGAGCAGTTCTTC. Its protein product is CATSDPGVSLSEQFF.

This clone turned up a few times. CDR3 coding DNA: TGTGCCAGCAGCCCCCTTATCTCTGGGGCCAACGTCCTGACTTTC. It codes for CASSPLISGANVLTF. The rearrangement joins TRBV2 to TRBJ2-6, with unresolved D. This CDR3 contains 15 residues. Germline V gene lookup returns CDR1 SNHLY and CDR2 FYNNEI. V was trimmed by 6 bases and J by 0 bases, leaving 9 bases between them.

The chain links TRBV3-1 (or the pseudogene TRBV3-2) to TRBJ2-1, with D tentatively TRBD2 (6 bases). CDR3 length: 14 amino acids. Trimming shortened V by 4 bases and J by 12 bases, and 19 bases separated the two germline ends. CDR1 and CDR2 from the germline V gene are LGHDT and YNNKEL (reference sequence). CDR3 nucleotide sequence: TGTGCCAGCAGCCCGGGGACTGTACAAATGGGGCAGTTCTTC. Protein product: CASSPGTVQMGQFF.

The count of this clone is one. The rearrangement links TRBV18 to TRBJ2-7; 12 bases align to TRBD2. This CDR3 contains 16 residues. J was trimmed by 3 bases and V by 5 bases; bases with no gene match: 8. Per the germline V gene, CDR1 is KGHSH and CDR2 is LQKENI. The CDR3 DNA reads as TGTGCCAGCTCATCCACCCTAGCGGGGGGGATCTACGAGCAGTACTTC. Translating gives CASSSTLAGGIYEQYF. Based on the CDR3 plus reference TRBV18 and TRBJ2-7, the full variable domain is NAGVMQNPRHLVRRRGQEARLRCSPMKGHSHVYWYRQLPEEGLKFMVYLQKENIIDESGMPKERFSAEFPKEGPSILRIQQVVRGDSAAYFCASSSTLAGGIYEQYFGPGTRLTVT.

The chain couples TRBV28 to TRBJ2-1, with 11 bases fitting TRBD2. The V segment lost 4 bases and the J segment 9 bases; nucleotides outside the gene matches: 11. The CDR3 loop spans 16 amino acids. Per the germline V gene, CDR1 is MDHEN and CDR2 is SYDVKM. The CDR3 DNA is TGTGCCAGCAGTTACCCCTGGGTAGCGGGAGGGCCTGAGCAGTTCTTC. Its translation: CASSYPWVAGGPEQFF.

This chain uses TRBV27 with TRBJ1-2, with D hard to call. Trimming shortened V by 5 bases and J by 10 bases, and 17 bases separated the two germline ends. The CDR3 consists of 13 residues. Germline CDR1 and CDR2: MNHEY and SMNVEV (reference sequence). The CDR3 bases are TGTGCCAGCAGTCCCCCCCCAAGGACTAACTACACCTTC. Amino acids: CASSPPPRTNYTF.

This chain links TRBV28 with TRBJ2-1, with TRBD2 matching 7 bases. CDR1 and CDR2 (germline): MDHEN, SYDVKM. J lost 3 bases, V lost 3 bases, and 2 bases had no gene match. The CDR3 covers 14 residues. CDR3 nucleotides: TGTGCCAGCAGTTTGGGGGGGAGCTACAATGAGCAGTTCTTC. Translating gives CASSLGGSYNEQFF.

CDR3 loop: CASSQAGDRVYEQYF. The DNA of the CDR3 is TGTGCCAGCAGCCAAGCCGGGGACAGGGTATACGAGCAGTACTTC. The chain carries TRBV3-1 (or the pseudogene TRBV3-2) and TRBJ2-7, with 9 bases fitting TRBD1. Trimming cost V 1 base and J 4 bases; bases outside gene matches: 5. This CDR3 has 15 residues. Germline lookup yields CDR1 LGHDT and CDR2 YNNKEL (reference sequence).

The chain recombines TRBV7-9 with TRBJ2-3, with 8 bases lining up with TRBD2. The CDR3 runs to 14 residues. J was trimmed by 5 bases and V by 7 bases; bases with no gene match: 8. Germline V lookup: CDR1 SEHNR, CDR2 FQNEAQ (reference sequence). CDR3 DNA: TGTGCCAGCACCCAAGCGGGAGTGCAAGATACGCAGTATTTT. Protein product: CASTQAGVQDTQYF.

The chain is built from TRBV7-2 and TRBJ1-6, with 8 bases lining up with TRBD1. The germline gives CDR1 SGHTA, CDR2 FQGNSA. The CDR3 runs 15 residues. The V and J ends lost 5 bases and 5 bases, in that order; junction bases with no gene match: 5. CDR3 in amino acids: CASSQQGVNNSPLHF. In DNA form, the CDR3 reads TGTGCCAGCAGCCAACAGGGGGTTAATAATTCACCCCTCCACTTT.

The V gene is TRBV6-4, the J gene TRBJ2-1; tentatively, D is TRBD1 (6 bases). The germline gives CDR1 MRHNA, CDR2 SNTAGT. The ends were cut back, 3 bases at V and 8 bases at J, with 14 bases in the middle. This CDR3 region has 14 residues. The CDR3 sequence: CASSEGAEWDEQFF. CDR3 nucleotide sequence: TGTGCCAGCAGTGAGGGGGCAGAATGGGATGAGCAGTTCTTC.

This clone has just one count. J is TRBJ2-3 and V is TRBV6-5; tentative D call: TRBD1 (6 bases). CDR1 and CDR2 from the germline V gene are MNHEY and SVGAGI. The CDR3 covers 14 residues. V was cut by 5 bases and J by 1 base, with 10 bases left in between. DNA for the CDR3: TGTGCCAGCAGTAGGACAGCGGGCACAGATACGCAGTATTTT. Protein: CASSRTAGTDTQYF.

The rearrangement joins TRBV12-3 or TRBV12-4 to TRBJ1-1; D gene uncertain. V was trimmed by 3 bases and J by 5 bases, leaving 10 bases between them. The CDR3 is made up of 13 amino acids. The CDR3 reads CASSFRGTTEAFF. The CDR3 nucleotides are TGTGCCAGCAGTTTCAGAGGAACTACTGAAGCTTTCTTT.

The chain has TRBV4-3 and TRBJ1-3; D possibly corresponds to TRBD1 (5 bases). The CDR3 covers 15 residues. Germline CDR1 and CDR2: LGHNA and YSLEER. Trimming took off 1 base at V and 2 bases at J, with 9 bases between the two ends. The CDR3 reads CASSQGPGPGNTIYF. CDR3 sequence (DNA): TGCGCCAGCAGCCAAGGGCCAGGGCCTGGAAACACCATATATTTT.

The CDR3 spells CASSRVGSSGNTIYF. CDR3 nucleotides: TGTGCCAGCAGCAGGGTCGGGAGCTCTGGAAACACCATATATTTT. The rearrangement links TRBV7-2 to TRBJ1-3; D is unclear. V shed 5 bases and J shed 0 bases, with 11 bases lying between them. Germline V lookup: CDR1 SGHTA, CDR2 FQGNSA. This CDR3 contains 15 residues.

For the CDR3, the DNA is TGTGCCAGCAGCAAAGGAGATAGCGGGGGCAATGAGCAGTTCTTC. Its translation: CASSKGDSGGNEQFF. J is TRBJ2-1 and V is TRBV21-1; the DNA was not compared with TRBD2, the D call given in the table. TRBV21-1 is a pseudogene segment. The CDR3 runs 15 residues.

This rearrangement joins TRBV3-1 (or the pseudogene TRBV3-2) to TRBJ1-6; tentative D call: TRBD1 (5 bases). Germline V gene lookup returns CDR1 LGHDT and CDR2 YNNKEL (reference sequence). V lost 4 bases to trimming and J lost 7 bases, with 14 bases between them. This CDR3 is 15 amino acids long. DNA for the CDR3: TGTGCCAGCAGCCCCCCGGGGGGAGTGAATTCACCCCTCCACTTT. Translated, it gives CASSPPGGVNSPLHF.